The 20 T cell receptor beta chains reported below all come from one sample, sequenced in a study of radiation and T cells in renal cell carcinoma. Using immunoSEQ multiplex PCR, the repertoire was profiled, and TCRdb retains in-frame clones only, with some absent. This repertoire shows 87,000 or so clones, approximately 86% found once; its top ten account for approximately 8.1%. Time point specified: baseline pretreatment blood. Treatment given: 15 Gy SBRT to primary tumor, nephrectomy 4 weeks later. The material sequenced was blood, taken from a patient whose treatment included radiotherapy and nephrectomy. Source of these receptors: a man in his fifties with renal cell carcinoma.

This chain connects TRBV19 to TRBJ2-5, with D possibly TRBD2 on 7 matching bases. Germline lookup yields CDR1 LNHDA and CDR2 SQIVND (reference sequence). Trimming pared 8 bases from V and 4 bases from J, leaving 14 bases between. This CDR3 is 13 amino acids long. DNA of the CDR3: TGTGCCAGTTCTGAGGGGGGGGCAGAGACCCAGTACTTC. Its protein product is CASSEGGAETQYF.

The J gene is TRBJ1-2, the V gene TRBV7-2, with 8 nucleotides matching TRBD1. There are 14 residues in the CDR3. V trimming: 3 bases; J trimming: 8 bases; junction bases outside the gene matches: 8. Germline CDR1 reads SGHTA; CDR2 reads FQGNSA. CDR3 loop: CASSFLDRGGGYTF. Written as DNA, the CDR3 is TGTGCCAGCAGCTTCCTCGACAGGGGAGGCGGCTACACCTTC.

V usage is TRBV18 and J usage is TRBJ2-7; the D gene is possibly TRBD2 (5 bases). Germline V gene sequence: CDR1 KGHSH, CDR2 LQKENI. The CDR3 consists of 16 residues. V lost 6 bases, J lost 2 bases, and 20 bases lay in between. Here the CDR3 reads CASSPGDPVGAYEQYF. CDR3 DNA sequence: TGTGCCAGCTCCCCCGGGGATCCTGTTGGAGCCTACGAGCAGTACTTC. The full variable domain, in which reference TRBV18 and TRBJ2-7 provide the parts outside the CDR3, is NAGVMQNPRHLVRRRGQEARLRCSPMKGHSHVYWYRQLPEEGLKFMVYLQKENIIDESGMPKERFSAEFPKEGPSILRIQQVVRGDSAAYFCASSPGDPVGAYEQYFGPGTRLTVT.

CDR3 protein: CASSPGQGRAYGYTF. The CDR3 DNA is TGCGCCAGCAGCCCGGGACAGGGACGGGCCTATGGCTACACCTTC. The V gene is TRBV5-1, the J gene TRBJ1-2; 9 positions agree with TRBD1. The V and J ends lost 4 bases and 4 bases, in that order; junction bases with no gene match: 8. From germline, CDR1 is SGHRS and CDR2 YFSETQ. The CDR3 consists of 15 residues.

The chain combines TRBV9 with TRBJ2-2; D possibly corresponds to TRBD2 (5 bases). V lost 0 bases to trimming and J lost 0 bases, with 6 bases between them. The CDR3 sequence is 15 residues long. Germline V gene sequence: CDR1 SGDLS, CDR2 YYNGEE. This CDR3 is CASSVASPNTGELFF. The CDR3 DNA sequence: TGTGCCAGCAGCGTAGCTAGCCCGAACACCGGGGAGCTGTTTTTT.

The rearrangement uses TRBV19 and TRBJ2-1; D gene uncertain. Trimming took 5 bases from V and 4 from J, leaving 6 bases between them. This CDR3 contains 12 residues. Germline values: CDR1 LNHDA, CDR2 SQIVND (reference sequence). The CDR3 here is CASSRSYNEQFF. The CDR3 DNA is TGTGCCAGTAGTCGGAGTTACAATGAGCAGTTCTTC.

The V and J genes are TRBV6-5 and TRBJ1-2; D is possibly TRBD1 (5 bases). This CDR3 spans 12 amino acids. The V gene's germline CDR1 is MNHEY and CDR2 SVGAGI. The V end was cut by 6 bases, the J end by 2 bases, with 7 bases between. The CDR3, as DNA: TGTGCCAGCAGGGGGCAAAACTATGGCTACACCTTC. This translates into CASRGQNYGYTF.

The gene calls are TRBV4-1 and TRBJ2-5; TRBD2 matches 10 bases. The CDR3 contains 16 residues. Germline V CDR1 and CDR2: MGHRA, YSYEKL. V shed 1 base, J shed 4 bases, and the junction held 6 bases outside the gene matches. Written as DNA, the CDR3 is TGCGCCAGCAGCCAAGGTCGACTAGCGGGTGGAGAGACCCAGTACTTC. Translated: CASSQGRLAGGETQYF.

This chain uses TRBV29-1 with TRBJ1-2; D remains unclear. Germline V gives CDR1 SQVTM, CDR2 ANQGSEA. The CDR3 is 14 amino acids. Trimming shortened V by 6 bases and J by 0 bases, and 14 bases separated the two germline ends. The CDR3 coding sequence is TGCAGCGTCGGCCAAGAACTATCTAACTATGGCTACACCTTC. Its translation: CSVGQELSNYGYTF.

For the CDR3, the DNA is TGTGCCAGCTCACCAGACAGGGTTCACGAGCAGTACTTC. Encoded protein: CASSPDRVHEQYF. V is TRBV18 and J is TRBJ2-7, with 7 bases identical to TRBD1. The CDR3 spans 13 residues. The trim removed 2 bases at V and 5 bases at J, leaving 3 bases unmatched. CDR1 KGHSH and CDR2 LQKENI come from the germline V gene.

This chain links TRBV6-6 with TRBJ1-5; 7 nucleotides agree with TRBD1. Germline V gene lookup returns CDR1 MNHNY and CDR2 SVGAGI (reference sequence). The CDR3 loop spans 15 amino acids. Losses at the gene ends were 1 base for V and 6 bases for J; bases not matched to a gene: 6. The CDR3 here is CASSYYRGAGQPQHF. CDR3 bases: TGTGCCAGCAGTTACTACAGGGGAGCCGGTCAGCCCCAGCATTTT.

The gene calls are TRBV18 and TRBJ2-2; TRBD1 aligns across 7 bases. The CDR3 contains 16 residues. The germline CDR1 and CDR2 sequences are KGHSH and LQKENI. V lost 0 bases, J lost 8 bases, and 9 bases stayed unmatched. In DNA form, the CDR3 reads TGTGCCAGCTCACCACCGGGACAGAATGTCGGTGGGGAGCTGTTTTTT. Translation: CASSPPGQNVGGELFF.

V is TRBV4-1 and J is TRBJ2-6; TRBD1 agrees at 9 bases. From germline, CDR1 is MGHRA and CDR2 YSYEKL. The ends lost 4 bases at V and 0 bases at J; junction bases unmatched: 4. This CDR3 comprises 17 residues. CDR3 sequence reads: CASSRTGESSGANVLTF. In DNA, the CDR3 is TGCGCCAGCAGCCGGACAGGGGAGAGCTCTGGGGCCAACGTCCTGACTTTC.

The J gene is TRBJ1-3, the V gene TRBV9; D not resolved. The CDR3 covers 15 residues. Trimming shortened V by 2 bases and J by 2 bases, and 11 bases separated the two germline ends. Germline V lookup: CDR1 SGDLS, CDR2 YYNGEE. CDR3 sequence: CASSVQGKAGNTIYF. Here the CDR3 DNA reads TGTGCCAGCAGCGTCCAAGGGAAGGCTGGAAACACCATATATTTT.

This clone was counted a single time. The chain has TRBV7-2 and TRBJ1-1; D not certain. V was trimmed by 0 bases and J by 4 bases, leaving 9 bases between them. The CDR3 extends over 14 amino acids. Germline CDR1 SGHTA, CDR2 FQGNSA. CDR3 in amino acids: CASSLAPGTTEAFF. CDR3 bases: TGTGCCAGCAGCTTAGCCCCGGGAACCACTGAAGCTTTCTTT.

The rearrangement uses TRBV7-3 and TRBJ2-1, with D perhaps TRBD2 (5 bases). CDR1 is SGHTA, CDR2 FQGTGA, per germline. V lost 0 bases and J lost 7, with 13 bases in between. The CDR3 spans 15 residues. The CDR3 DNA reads TGTGCCAGCAGCTTAACGATCAGCGGCAAAAATGAGCAGTTCTTC. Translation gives CASSLTISGKNEQFF.

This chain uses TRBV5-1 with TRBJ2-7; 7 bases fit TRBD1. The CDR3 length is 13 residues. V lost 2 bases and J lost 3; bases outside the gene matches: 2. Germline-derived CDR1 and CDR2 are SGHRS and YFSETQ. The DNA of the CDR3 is TGCGCCAGCAGCTTCGGACAGGACTACGAGCAGTACTTC. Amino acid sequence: CASSFGQDYEQYF.

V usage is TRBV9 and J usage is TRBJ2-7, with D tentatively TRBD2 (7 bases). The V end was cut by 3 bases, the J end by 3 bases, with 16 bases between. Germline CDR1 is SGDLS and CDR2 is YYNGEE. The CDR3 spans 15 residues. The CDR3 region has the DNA TGTGCCAGCAGCGCGGGGGGCGGGGCCGACTACGAGCAGTACTTC. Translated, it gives CASSAGGGADYEQYF.

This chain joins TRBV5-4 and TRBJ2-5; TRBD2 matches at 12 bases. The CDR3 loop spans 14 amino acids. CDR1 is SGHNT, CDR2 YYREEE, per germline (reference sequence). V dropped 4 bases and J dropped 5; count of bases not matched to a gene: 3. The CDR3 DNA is TGTGCCAGCAGCACAGGACTAGCGGGGGAGACCCAGTACTTC. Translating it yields CASSTGLAGETQYF.

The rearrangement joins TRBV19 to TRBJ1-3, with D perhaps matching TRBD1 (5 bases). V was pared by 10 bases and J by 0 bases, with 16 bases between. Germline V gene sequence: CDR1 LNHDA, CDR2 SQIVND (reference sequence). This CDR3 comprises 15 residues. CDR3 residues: CATSGTLSSGNTIYF. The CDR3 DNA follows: TGTGCCACTTCCGGGACCCTGAGCTCTGGAAACACCATATATTTT.